This TCR beta chain was obtained from a study of blood T cell repertoires in COVID-19. Study at large: Sample material is recorded as cDNA or gDNA derived from T cells, B-cell-depleted T cells, or PBMCs.

This clone occurred once. Assay: immunoSEQ multiplex PCR; the TCRdb copy retains only in-frame clones and omits some. The sample yields some 70,000 clones, more than 65% seen once. This CDR3 spans 14 amino acids. Trimming took 0 bases from V and 0 from J, leaving 5 bases between them. Germline V gene data show CDR1 as MNHEY and CDR2 as SVGAGI. This receptor was obtained from a woman between 45 and 65 years old with acute or convalescent COVID-19. The chain is built from TRBV6-5 and TRBJ1-2; unclear D gene. The sequenced material came from peripheral blood. This CDR3 is CASSYSPANYGYTF. The CDR3 region has the DNA TGTGCCAGCAGTTACTCACCAGCTAACTATGGCTACACCTTC.